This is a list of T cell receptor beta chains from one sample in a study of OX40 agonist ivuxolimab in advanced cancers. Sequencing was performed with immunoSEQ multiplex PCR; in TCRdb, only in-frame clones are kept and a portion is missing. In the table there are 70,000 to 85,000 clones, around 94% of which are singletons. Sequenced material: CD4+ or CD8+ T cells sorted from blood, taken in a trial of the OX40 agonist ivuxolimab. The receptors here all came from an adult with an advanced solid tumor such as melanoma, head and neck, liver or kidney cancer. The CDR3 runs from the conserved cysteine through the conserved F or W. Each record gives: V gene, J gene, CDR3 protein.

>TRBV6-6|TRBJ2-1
CASSSSAGGPNEQFF
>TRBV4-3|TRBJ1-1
CASSQGAGDTEAFF
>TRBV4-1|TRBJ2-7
CASSPGILGSYEQYF
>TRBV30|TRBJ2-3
CAWSTSALGGTQYF
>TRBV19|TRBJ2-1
CASSIQDRVDNEQFF
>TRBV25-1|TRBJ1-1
CASSESSGVAVLGAFF
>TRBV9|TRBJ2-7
CASSPSARGSYEQYF
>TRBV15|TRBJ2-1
CATSSGPGTRGVNEQFF
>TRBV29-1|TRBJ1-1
CSVVGRGVGTEAFF
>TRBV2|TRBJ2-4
CASNTPTGGENIQYF
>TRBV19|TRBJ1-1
CASQDNLNTEAFF
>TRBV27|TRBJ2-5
CASRKKDRTSLSRGETQYF
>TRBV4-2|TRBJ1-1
CASSPRTGTNTEAFF
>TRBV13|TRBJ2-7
CASSTGTSAYEQYF
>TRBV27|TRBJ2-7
CASSLQGGYDYEQYF
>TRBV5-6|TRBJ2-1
CASSLAQAYNEQFF
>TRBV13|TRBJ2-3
CASSWGTSGTDTQYF
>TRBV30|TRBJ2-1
CAWSGPTSNEQFF
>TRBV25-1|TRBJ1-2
CASSEYSGAYGYTF
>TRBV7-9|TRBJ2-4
CASSKGQGNIQYF
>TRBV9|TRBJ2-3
CASSHSGRGGDTQYF
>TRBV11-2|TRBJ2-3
CASSLVSGRAPDTQYF